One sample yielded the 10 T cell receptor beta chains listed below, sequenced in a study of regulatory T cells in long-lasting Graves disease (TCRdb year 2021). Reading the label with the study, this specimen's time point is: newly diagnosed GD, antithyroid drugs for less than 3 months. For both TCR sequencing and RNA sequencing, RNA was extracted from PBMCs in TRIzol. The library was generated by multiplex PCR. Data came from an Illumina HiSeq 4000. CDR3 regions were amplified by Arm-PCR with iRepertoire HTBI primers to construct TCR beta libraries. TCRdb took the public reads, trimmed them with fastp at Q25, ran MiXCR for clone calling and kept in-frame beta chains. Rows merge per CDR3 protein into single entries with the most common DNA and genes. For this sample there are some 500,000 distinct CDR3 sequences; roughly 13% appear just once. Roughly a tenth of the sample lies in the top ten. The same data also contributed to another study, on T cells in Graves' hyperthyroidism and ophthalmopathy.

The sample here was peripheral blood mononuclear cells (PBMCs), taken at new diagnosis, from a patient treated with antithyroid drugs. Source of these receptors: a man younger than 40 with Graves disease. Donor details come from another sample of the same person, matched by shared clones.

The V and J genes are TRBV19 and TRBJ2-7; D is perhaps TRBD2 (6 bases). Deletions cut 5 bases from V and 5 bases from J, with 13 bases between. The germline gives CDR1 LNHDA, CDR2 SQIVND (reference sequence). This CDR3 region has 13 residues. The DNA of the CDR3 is TGTGCCAGTAGTTGGCCGGGAGCAGACGAGCAGTACTTC. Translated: CASSWPGADEQYF.

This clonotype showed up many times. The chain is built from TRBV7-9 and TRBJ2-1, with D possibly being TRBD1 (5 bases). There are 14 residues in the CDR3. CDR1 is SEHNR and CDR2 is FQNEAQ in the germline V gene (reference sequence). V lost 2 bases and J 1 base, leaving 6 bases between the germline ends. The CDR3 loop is CASSLQGSYNEQFF. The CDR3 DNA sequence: TGTGCCAGCAGCTTACAGGGTTCCTACAATGAGCAGTTCTTC.

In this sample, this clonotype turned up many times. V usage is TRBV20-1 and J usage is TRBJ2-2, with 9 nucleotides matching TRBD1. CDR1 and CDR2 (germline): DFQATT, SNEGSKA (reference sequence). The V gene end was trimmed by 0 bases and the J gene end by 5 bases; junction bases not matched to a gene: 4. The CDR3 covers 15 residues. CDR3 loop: CSAREGDRETGELFF. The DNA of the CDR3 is TGCAGTGCTAGAGAGGGGGACAGGGAAACCGGGGAGCTGTTTTTT.

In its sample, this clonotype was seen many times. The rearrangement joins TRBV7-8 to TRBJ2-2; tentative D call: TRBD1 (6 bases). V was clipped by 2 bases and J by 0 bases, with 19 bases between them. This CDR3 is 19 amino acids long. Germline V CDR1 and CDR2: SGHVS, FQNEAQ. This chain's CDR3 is CASSLRILDSTANTGELFF. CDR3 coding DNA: TGTGCCAGCAGCTTAAGAATTTTGGACAGCACCGCGAACACCGGGGAGCTGTTTTTT.

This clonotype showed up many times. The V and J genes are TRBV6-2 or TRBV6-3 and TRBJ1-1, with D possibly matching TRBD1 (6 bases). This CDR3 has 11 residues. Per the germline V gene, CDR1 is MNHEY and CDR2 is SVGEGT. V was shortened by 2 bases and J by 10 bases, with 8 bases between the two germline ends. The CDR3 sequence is CASSYRGGAFF. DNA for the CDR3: TGTGCCAGCAGTTACCGAGGGGGAGCTTTCTTT.

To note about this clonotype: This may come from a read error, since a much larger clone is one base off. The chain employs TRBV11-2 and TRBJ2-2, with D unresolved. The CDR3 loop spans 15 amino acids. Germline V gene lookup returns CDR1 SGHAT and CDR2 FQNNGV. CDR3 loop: CASGLGWGNTGELFF. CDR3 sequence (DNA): TGTGCCAGCGGCTTAGGTTGGGGAAACACCGGGGAGCTGTTTTTT.

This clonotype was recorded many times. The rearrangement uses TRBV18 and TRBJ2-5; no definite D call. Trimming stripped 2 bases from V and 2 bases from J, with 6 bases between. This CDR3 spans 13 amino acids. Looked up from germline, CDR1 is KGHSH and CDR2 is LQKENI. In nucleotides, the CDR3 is TGTGCCAGCTCACCATACGGTCAAGAGACCCAGTACTTC. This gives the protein CASSPYGQETQYF.

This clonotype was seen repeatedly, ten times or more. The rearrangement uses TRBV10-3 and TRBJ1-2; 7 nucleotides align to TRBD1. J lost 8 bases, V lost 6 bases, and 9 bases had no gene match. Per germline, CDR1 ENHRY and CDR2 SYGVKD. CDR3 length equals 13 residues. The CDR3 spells CAIRRTGEEGYTF. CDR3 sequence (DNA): TGTGCCATCAGACGAACAGGGGAAGAAGGCTACACCTTC.

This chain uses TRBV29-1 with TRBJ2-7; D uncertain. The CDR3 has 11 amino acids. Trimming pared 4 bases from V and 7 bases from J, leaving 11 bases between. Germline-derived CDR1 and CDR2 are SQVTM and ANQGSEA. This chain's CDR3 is CSVVMGNEQYF. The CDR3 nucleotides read TGCAGCGTTGTAATGGGGAATGAGCAGTACTTC.

In DNA form, the CDR3 reads TGTGCCAGCAGTTTATCTGGCAGACTTCCAGCTTTCTTT. The encoded protein is CASSLSGRLPAFF. The rearrangement joins TRBV27 to TRBJ1-1; D call uncertain. The CDR3 runs 13 residues. Per the germline V gene, CDR1 is MNHEY and CDR2 is SMNVEV (reference sequence). The V end was cut by 0 bases, the J end by 10 bases, with 12 bases between.